These T cell receptor beta chains were read from a single sample in a study of early T cells in non-severe SARS-CoV-2 infection. Via MiXCR, TCRdb re-called the 5' RACE reads, giving one row per CDR3 protein. The table records 80,000 to 95,000 distinct CDR3 sequences, roughly 14% of them present only once. The sequenced sample was whole blood. These TCRs come from an adult who was a healthcare worker with PCR-confirmed SARS-CoV-2 infection or an uninfected control (not recorded which). CDR3s include the opening cysteine and the closing phenylalanine or tryptophan. A D gene is named only where the DNA matches it firmly. Clone size is given for some rows only: seen once, a few or many times, or a class if the clone is expanded.

few | TRBJ1-3 | TRBD1 | TRBV9 | TGTGCCAGCAGCCAGGGACAGGCCTCTGGAAACACCATATATTTT | CASSQGQASGNTIYF
few | TRBJ2-5 | . | TRBV12-3/TRBV12-4 | TGTGCCAGCACTCTAACGGGGCTTGGGGAGACCCAGTACTTC | CASTLTGLGETQYF
few | TRBJ1-5 | TRBD1 | TRBV7-8 | TGTGCCAGCAGCTTAGCGGGGACAGGGATCAATCAGCCCCAGCATTTT | CASSLAGTGINQPQHF
few | TRBJ1-1 | . | TRBV6-2/TRBV6-3 | TGTGCCAGCCTGGACAGCTACACTGAAGCTTTCTTT | CASLDSYTEAFF
once | TRBJ1-6 | . | TRBV25-1 | TGTGCCAGCAGTGAAAGAGACATTTTATCCCTCCACTTT | CASSERDILSLHF
few | TRBJ2-3 | . | TRBV4-1 | TGCGCCAGCAGCCAAGGTGCCCCTCTGAATACGCAGTATTTT | CASSQGAPLNTQYF
once | TRBJ1-1 | . | TRBV20-1 | TGCAGTGCTAGAGATCTGGGCTTGTACACTGAAGCTTTCTTT | CSARDLGLYTEAFF
many | TRBJ2-2 | . | TRBV5-1 | . | CASSFGPGGTGELFF
few | TRBJ1-1 | . | TRBV5-1 | TGCGCCAGCAGAACCAGGACCGGGGCGGAGACTGAAGCTTTCTTT | CASRTRTGAETEAFF
. | TRBJ1-1 | . | TRBV12-3/TRBV12-4 | TGTGCCAGCAGTCCCCGGGTCTCCACGAACACTGAAGCTTTCTTT | CASSPRVSTNTEAFF
few | TRBJ2-5 | . | TRBV29-1 | TGCAGCGTTGCACAGGAGACCCAGTACTTC | CSVAQETQYF
few | TRBJ2-1 | . | TRBV29-1 | TGCAGCGTGCGCCCCGCAGCCGAGCAGTTCTTC | CSVRPAAEQFF
many | TRBJ2-3 | . | TRBV14 | TGTGCCAGCAGCGGACAGATGACTAGCACAGATACGCAGTATTTT | CASSGQMTSTDTQYF
. | TRBJ2-1 | . | TRBV18 | TGTGCCAGCTCACCCGACGGCTTATGGGACAATGAGCAGTTCTTC | CASSPDGLWDNEQFF
many | TRBJ2-1 | . | TRBV19 | TGTGCCAGTAGTATCCGGACTGCGAGCGGGCATGAGCAGTTCTTC | CASSIRTASGHEQFF
. | TRBJ1-4 | . | TRBV7-6 | TGTGCCAGCAGCCGGGCAGCAACTAATGAAAAACTGTTTTTT | CASSRAATNEKLFF
few | TRBJ1-1 | . | TRBV21-1 | TGTGCCAGCAGCAAAATCCCCCGGGACGGAAACACTGAAGCTTTCTTT | CASSKIPRDGNTEAFF
. | TRBJ1-5 | . | TRBV6-1 | TGTGCCAGCAGTGAGCAAAGCAATCAGCCCCAGCATTTT | CASSEQSNQPQHF
many | TRBJ2-5 | TRBD1 | TRBV5-1 | TGCGCCAGCAGCTCGTCAGGGGGCCAAGAGACCCAGTACTTC | CASSSSGGQETQYF
. | TRBJ2-5 | . | TRBV5-1 | TGCGCCAGCAGCTTGGAACTCGAGGGGACCCAGTACTTC | CASSLELEGTQYF
few | TRBJ2-6 | . | TRBV5-1 | TGCGCCAGCAGCTTACGGGCCAACGTCCTGACTTTC | CASSLRANVLTF
many | TRBJ2-1 | TRBD2 | TRBV6-4 | TGTGCCAGCAGCGGGACTAGCGGTTTAAGTGAGCAGTTCTTC | CASSGTSGLSEQFF
few | TRBJ2-3 | TRBD2 | TRBV10-2 | TGCGCCAGCAGTGTACTAGCGGGGAGAGATACGCAGTATTTT | CASSVLAGRDTQYF
many | TRBJ2-3 | TRBD1 | TRBV4-1 | TGCGCCAGCAGCTGGGGACAGAGACCATTTAGCACAGATACGCAGTATTTT | CASSWGQRPFSTDTQYF
few | TRBJ1-1 | . | TRBV29-1 | TGCAGCGTTGCCGGTTTGGCAGGCCGGAACACTGAAGCTTTCTTT | CSVAGLAGRNTEAFF
. | TRBJ1-5 | . | TRBV11-2 | TGTGCCAGCAGCTTAGTCGAAGATCAGCCCCAGCATTTT | CASSLVEDQPQHF
many | TRBJ1-2 | TRBD1 | TRBV7-2 | TGTGCCAGCAGCTTAGCATCAGGGGGCGCGGATGGCTACACCTTC | CASSLASGGADGYTF
many | TRBJ1-2 | . | TRBV6-1 | TGTGCCAGCAGTGAGGCAGGACTTGTGGAGGAAGGCTACACCTTC | CASSEAGLVEEGYTF
. | TRBJ2-5 | . | TRBV21-1 | TGTGTCAGCAGCGAGGGACAGATCCAAGAGACCCAGTACTTC | CVSSEGQIQETQYF
many | TRBJ1-5 | TRBD1 | TRBV20-1 | TGCAGTGCTAGAAATACAGGGGGGGGCCATCAGCCCCAGCATTTT | CSARNTGGGHQPQHF
. | TRBJ1-6 | TRBD1 | TRBV5-1 | TGCGCCAGCAGCACGGGACAGGGGATCTCCTATAATTCACCCCTCCACTTT | CASSTGQGISYNSPLHF
. | TRBJ1-5 | . | TRBV9 | TGTGCCAGCAGCGTAGTCCCGGAAGGGCCCCAGCATTTT | CASSVVPEGPQHF
few | TRBJ1-4 | . | TRBV5-5 | TGTGCCAGCAGCTTCTCATCGCACAGGGTGAATGAAAAACTGTTTTTT | CASSFSSHRVNEKLFF
few | TRBJ1-2 | TRBD1 | TRBV29-1 | TGCAGCGTTGAAGCTCCAGGGGGCGCAGAGGGCTACACCTTC | CSVEAPGGAEGYTF
many | TRBJ1-2 | . | TRBV5-4 | TGTGCCAGCAGCTTGGAGGGAGCCCGAAGCTATGGCTACACCTTC | CASSLEGARSYGYTF
many | TRBJ1-2 | . | TRBV19 | TGTGCCAGTACGGCAGGGATGGGCTATGGCTACACCTTC | CASTAGMGYGYTF
few | TRBJ2-3 | . | TRBV30 | TGTGCCTGGAGTGTTTGGGCAGATACGCAGTATTTT | CAWSVWADTQYF
. | TRBJ2-5 | TRBD1 | TRBV7-7 | TGTGCCAGCAGCTTAGCGCCCACGGGACAGCCCCGGACCCAGTACTTC | CASSLAPTGQPRTQYF
. | TRBJ1-1 | . | TRBV29-1 | TGCAGCGTTGAGGGACGGTTGAACACTGAAGCTTTCTTT | CSVEGRLNTEAFF
few | TRBJ2-4 | TRBD1 | TRBV12-3/TRBV12-4 | TGTGCCAGCAGTCGACAGGGGCCGGGGGCCAAAAACATTCAGTACTTC | CASSRQGPGAKNIQYF
. | TRBJ2-1 | . | TRBV7-6 | TGTGCCAGCAGCTTGTGGGGGCCCTCCTACAATGAGCAGTTCTTC | CASSLWGPSYNEQFF
few | TRBJ2-3 | TRBD1 | TRBV2 | TGTGCCAGCAGTGAAAGCCCAGGGGACAGGGATACGCAGTATTTT | CASSESPGDRDTQYF
many | TRBJ2-3 | TRBD2 | TRBV12-3/TRBV12-4 | TGTGCCAGCAGTTTCGGGGGGGGAAGAACCACAGATACGCAGTATTTT | CASSFGGGRTTDTQYF
many | TRBJ2-3 | TRBD1 | TRBV11-2 | TGTGCCAGCAGCTATAAACACCCGGGCAGGGGGCTGGCAGATACGCAGTATTTT | CASSYKHPGRGLADTQYF
. | TRBJ2-5 | . | TRBV5-1 | TGCGCCAGCAGCTTTCGAGGGGCGAGTGACGAGACCCAGTACTTC | CASSFRGASDETQYF
. | TRBJ1-2 | . | TRBV29-1 | TGCAGCGTTGATTCCGGTGCCCCTGGCTATGGCTACACCTTC | CSVDSGAPGYGYTF
many | TRBJ2-4 | . | TRBV6-5 | TGTGCCAGCGGGAATGTCGCGAGGAACATTCAGTACTTC | CASGNVARNIQYF
. | TRBJ2-3 | . | TRBV20-1 | TGCAGTGCCCGACCTGGCGGGATAGATACGCAGTATTTT | CSARPGGIDTQYF